This T cell receptor beta chain was sequenced during a study of CD8 T cells in Susac syndrome. This clonotype has only one observation. CD8+ and CD4+ T cells circulating in blood were sequenced for TCR beta. Reverse transcription of roughly 0.45 to 1 ug RNA was carried out with random hexamers. Multiplex PCR with immunoSEQ amplified the TCR beta CDR3 across 54 Vbeta and 13 Jbeta. MiXCR, run by TCRdb on the immunoSEQ multiplex PCR reads, gives a single entry per CDR3 protein. Here the sample spans approximately 300,000 distinct CDR3 sequences, 85% being singletons. Germline values: CDR1 SQVTM, CDR2 ANQGSEA. V dropped 7 bases and J dropped 3; count of bases not matched to a gene: 13. The CDR3 loop spans 16 amino acids.

Sequenced sample: CD8+ T cells from PBMCs. The receptor comes from a human donor with multiple sclerosis. The chain uses TRBV29-1 and TRBJ2-1, with 9 bases lining up with TRBD2. CDR3 in amino acids: CSAEGGASGIYNEQFF. The CDR3 bases are TGCAGCGCCGAAGGGGGTGCTAGCGGGATCTACAATGAGCAGTTCTTC.